Detailed here is one T cell receptor (beta chain). No antigen is known for it. The data stem from a study of human thymus T cells. General observations from the study: V and J gene usage appeared biased in thymic and blood repertoires.

Only in-frame clones appear in the TCRdb table, and some are missing; sequencing was by immunoSEQ multiplex PCR. The sample lists roughly 54,000 clones; 94% were seen once. The TCR comes from a boy younger than two with a congenital heart defect but otherwise immunologically healthy. The sequenced sample consisted of blood.

CDR3 amino acids: CASSSLQGTGELFF. CDR3 nucleotide sequence: TGCGCCAGCAGCTCCCTACAGGGAACCGGGGAGCTGTTTTTT. J is TRBJ2-2 and V is TRBV5-1, with TRBD1 as a possible D gene (6 bases). V dropped 3 bases and J dropped 5 bases, with 11 bases sitting between them. The CDR3 is 14 residues long. Germline loops: CDR1 SGHRS, CDR2 YFSETQ. Supplemented by reference TRBV5-1 and TRBJ2-2, the full variable domain reads KAGVTQTPRYLIKTRGQQVTLSCSPISGHRSVSWYQQTPGQGLQFLFEYFSETQRNKGNFPGRFSGRQFSNSRSEMNVSTLELGDSALYLCASSSLQGTGELFFGEGSRLTVL.